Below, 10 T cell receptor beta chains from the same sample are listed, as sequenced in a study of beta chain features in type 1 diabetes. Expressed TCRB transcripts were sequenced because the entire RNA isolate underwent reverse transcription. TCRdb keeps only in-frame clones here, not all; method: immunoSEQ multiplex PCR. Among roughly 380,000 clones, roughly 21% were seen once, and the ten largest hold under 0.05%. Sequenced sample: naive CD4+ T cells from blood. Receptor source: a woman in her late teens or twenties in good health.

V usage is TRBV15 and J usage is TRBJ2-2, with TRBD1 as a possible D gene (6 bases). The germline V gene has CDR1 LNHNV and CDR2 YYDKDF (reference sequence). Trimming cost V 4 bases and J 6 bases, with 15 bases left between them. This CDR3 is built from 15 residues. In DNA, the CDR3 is TGTGCCACCAGCAAAACTTCAGGGGTCGCCGGGGAGCTGTTTTTT. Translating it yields CATSKTSGVAGELFF.

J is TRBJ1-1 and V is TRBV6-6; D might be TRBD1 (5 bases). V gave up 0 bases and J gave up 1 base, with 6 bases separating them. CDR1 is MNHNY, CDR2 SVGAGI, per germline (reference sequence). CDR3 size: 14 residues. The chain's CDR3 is CASSYSTGNTEAFF. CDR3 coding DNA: TGTGCCAGCAGTTACTCAACAGGGAACACTGAAGCTTTCTTT.

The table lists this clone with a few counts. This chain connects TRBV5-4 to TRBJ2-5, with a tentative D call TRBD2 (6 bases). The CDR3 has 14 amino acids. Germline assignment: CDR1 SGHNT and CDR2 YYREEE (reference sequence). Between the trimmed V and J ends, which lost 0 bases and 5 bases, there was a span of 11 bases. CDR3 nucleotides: TGTGCCAGCAGCTTGGGGTCTAGCGTGGAGACCCAGTACTTC. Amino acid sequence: CASSLGSSVETQYF. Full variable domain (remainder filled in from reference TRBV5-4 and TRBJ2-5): ETGVTQSPTHLIKTRGQQVTLRCSSQSGHNTVSWYQQALGQGPQFIFQYYREEENGRGNFPPRFSGLQFPNYSSELNVNALELDDSALYLCASSLGSSVETQYFGPGTRLLVL.

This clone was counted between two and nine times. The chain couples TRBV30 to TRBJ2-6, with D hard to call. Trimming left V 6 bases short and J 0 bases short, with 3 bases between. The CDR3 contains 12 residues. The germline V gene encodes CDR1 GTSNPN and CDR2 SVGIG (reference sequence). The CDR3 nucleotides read TGTGCCTGCGGCTCTGGGGCCAACGTCCTGACTTTC. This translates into CACGSGANVLTF.

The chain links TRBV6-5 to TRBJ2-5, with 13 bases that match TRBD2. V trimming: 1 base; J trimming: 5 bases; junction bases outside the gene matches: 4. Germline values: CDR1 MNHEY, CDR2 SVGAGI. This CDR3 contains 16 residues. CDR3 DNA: TGTGCCAGCAGTTACTTTGGGACTAGCGGGACGGAGACCCAGTACTTC. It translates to CASSYFGTSGTETQYF.

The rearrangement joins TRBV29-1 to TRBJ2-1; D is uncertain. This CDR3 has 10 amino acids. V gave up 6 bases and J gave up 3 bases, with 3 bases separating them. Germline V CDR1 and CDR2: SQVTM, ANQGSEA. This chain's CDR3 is CSVRYNEQFF. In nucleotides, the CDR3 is TGCAGCGTCCGCTACAATGAGCAGTTCTTC.

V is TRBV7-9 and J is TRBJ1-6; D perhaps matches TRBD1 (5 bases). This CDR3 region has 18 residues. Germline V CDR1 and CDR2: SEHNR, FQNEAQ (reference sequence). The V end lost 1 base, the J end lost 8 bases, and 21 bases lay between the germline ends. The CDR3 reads CASSLVVAQGKGYSPLHF. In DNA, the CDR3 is TGTGCCAGCAGCTTAGTAGTGGCGCAGGGCAAGGGCTATTCACCCCTCCACTTT. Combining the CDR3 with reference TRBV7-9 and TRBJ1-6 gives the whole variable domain DTGVSQNPRHKITKRGQNVTFRCDPISEHNRLYWYRQTLGQGPEFLTYFQNEAQLEKSRLLSDRFSAERPKGSFSTLEIQRTEQGDSAMYLCASSLVVAQGKGYSPLHFGNGTRLTVT.

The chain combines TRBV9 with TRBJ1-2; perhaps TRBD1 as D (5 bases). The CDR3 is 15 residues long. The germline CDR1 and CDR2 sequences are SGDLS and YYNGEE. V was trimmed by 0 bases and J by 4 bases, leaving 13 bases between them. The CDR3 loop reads CASSVGVDSLYGYTF. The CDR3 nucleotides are TGTGCCAGCAGCGTAGGAGTTGACAGCCTCTATGGCTACACCTTC. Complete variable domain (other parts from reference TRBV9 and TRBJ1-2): DSGVTQTPKHLITATGQRVTLRCSPRSGDLSVYWYQQSLDQGLQFLIQYYNGEERAKGNILERFSAQQFPDLHSELNLSSLELGDSALYFCASSVGVDSLYGYTFGSGTRLTVV.

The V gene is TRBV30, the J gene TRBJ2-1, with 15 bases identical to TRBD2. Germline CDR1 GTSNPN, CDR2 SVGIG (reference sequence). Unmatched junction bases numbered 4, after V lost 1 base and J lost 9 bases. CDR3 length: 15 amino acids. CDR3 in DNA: TGTGCCTGGAGTGGGACTAGCGGGGGGGCGAGTGAGCAGTTCTTC. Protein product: CAWSGTSGGASEQFF.

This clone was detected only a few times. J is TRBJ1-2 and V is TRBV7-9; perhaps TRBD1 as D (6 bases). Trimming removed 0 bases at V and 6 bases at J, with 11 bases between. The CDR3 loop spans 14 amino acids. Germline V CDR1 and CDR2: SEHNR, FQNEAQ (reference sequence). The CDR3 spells CASSLAPGTNGYTF. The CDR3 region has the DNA TGTGCCAGCAGCTTAGCCCCCGGGACAAATGGCTACACCTTC.